The clone carrying this T cell receptor (beta chain) was counted a few times. Antigen specificity is unknown. Isolated RNA was reverse transcribed in full, so expressed TCRB transcripts were sequenced. The data were produced by immunoSEQ multiplex PCR, yet TCRdb's version contains in-frame clones alone and is incomplete. Of around 310,000 clones listed, 8% to 13% are singletons. The data stem from a study of beta chain features in type 1 diabetes. Study observations and caveats: Reads derived from cDNA could over-represent cells showing high TCR expression. PCR might show a preference for shorter templates, equally across patients and controls. A pattern of fewer insertions and more deletions at VDJ junctions was seen in type 1 diabetes patients.

CDR3 length: 12 amino acids. Germline CDR1 is SQVTM and CDR2 is ANQGSEA. Trimming took 4 bases from V and 3 from J, leaving 9 bases between them. Source material: naive CD4+ T cells from blood. This clonotype originated in a woman aged 25 to 39 in good health. The chain uses TRBV29-1 and TRBJ2-5; D remains unclear. CDR3 DNA: TGCAGCGTTGTAGCCCTAGAAGAGACCCAGTACTTC. Protein product: CSVVALEETQYF.